This T cell receptor (beta chain) was observed in a study of cytotoxic CD8 clonotypes in ibrutinib-treated CLL. Points from the study as a whole: Private clonotypes, not public ones, expanded at ibrutinib response.

This clone came up a few times. Its cognate antigen is unknown. The CDR3 runs to 14 residues. The V and J ends lost 7 bases and 0 bases respectively, with 14 bases between them. Germline loops: CDR1 SQVTM, CDR2 ANQGSEA. Libraries were prepared by immunoSEQ multiplex PCR; TCRdb keeps only in-frame clonotypes and omits some of them. The profile shows tens of thousands of clones, roughly two thirds of them singletons. The receptor was isolated from a human donor with chronic lymphocytic leukemia. The chain links TRBV29-1 to TRBJ2-3; D might be TRBD1 (6 bases). The sequences come from PBMCs, collected after 12 months of ibrutinib treatment. CDR3 coding DNA: TGCAGCGGGGGGCAGGGGATTAGCACAGATACGCAGTATTTT. Translated: CSGGQGISTDTQYF.